This TCR delta chain was found in a study of gamma-delta T cells after stem cell transplantation. TCRdb reanalysed the RT-PCR reads via CATT. The sample records about 2,500 delta-chain clones, under 20% being singletons. CDR3 length: 20 residues. Germline CDR1 and CDR2: TSWWSYY and QGS. V lost 1 base, J lost 0 bases, and 14 bases stayed unmatched. This chain joins TRDV1 and TRDJ1; TRDD3 aligns across 10 bases. This TCR was sampled from a human donor. It is not recorded whose cells these are; they may come from a transplant donor. The sequencing sample was made of gamma-delta T cells. CDR3 loop: CALGERGLYWGIMYTDKLIF. The DNA for the CDR3 is TGTGCTCTTGGGGAACGCGGCCTGTACTGGGGGATTATGTACACCGATAAACTCATCTTT.